The rows below give T cell receptor beta chains drawn from one sample of a study of T cells in Graves' hyperthyroidism and ophthalmopathy. TCRdb independently ran MiXCR on the multiplex PCR reads; one entry per CDR3 protein. The repertoire consists of nearly 600,000 distinct CDR3 sequences, with approximately 15% occurring once and the leading ten covering more than 6%. What was sequenced was blood. The receptors originated from a woman aged 18-29 years with Graves' ophthalmopathy. Both conserved end residues are part of each CDR3. D genes are given only for firm matches. Rows give clone size only sometimes, using once, few, many, or a class for an expanded clone.

d_call,j_call,cdr3_length,v_call,clone_size,cdr3_aa,cdr3_nt
.,TRBJ1-1,14,TRBV7-3,few,CASSLNGADTEAFF,TGTGCCAGCAGCTTAAACGGGGCCGACACTGAAGCTTTCTTT
.,TRBJ2-7,17,TRBV5-1,many,CASSLRSWGSVGYEQYF,TGCGCCAGCAGCTTGAGGTCTTGGGGGAGCGTAGGATACGAGCAGTACTTC
.,TRBJ2-1,12,TRBV3-1,many,CASSRPYNEQFF,TGTGCCAGCAGCCGGCCATACAATGAGCAGTTCTTC
.,TRBJ1-2,15,TRBV29-1,few,CSVERRASRGYGYTF,TGCAGCGTTGAGCGAAGGGCTTCGAGGGGGTATGGCTACACCTTC
TRBD1,TRBJ2-2,15,TRBV6-1,few,CASSRTGGVPGELFF,TGTGCCAGCAGTCGGACAGGGGGCGTCCCCGGGGAGCTGTTTTTT
.,TRBJ2-5,12,TRBV12-3/TRBV12-4,many,CASRPEGETQYF,TGTGCCAGCCGCCCGGAAGGGGAGACCCAGTACTTC
.,TRBJ2-3,16,TRBV4-2,many,CASSQDRAVRTDTQYF,TGTGCCAGCAGCCAAGACAGGGCGGTTCGCACAGATACGCAGTATTTT
TRBD2,TRBJ2-1,14,TRBV11-3,.,CASDLAGGGDEQFF,TGTGCCAGCGACTTAGCGGGAGGGGGCGATGAGCAGTTCTTC
.,TRBJ2-5,14,TRBV7-9,many,CASSLVGLQETQYF,TGTGCCAGCAGCTTGGTGGGTCTCCAAGAGACCCAGTACTTC
TRBD2,TRBJ2-3,18,TRBV6-1,many,CASSPRTSGSASTDTQYF,TGTGCCAGCAGTCCACGGACTAGCGGGAGCGCTAGCACAGATACGCAGTATTTT
TRBD2,TRBJ2-1,16,TRBV11-2,many,CASSPPSGRAYNEQFF,TGTGCCAGCAGCCCCCCAAGCGGGAGGGCCTACAATGAGCAGTTCTTC
TRBD2,TRBJ2-7,15,TRBV28,few,CASRTLAGDPYEQYF,TGTGCCAGCAGAACCCTAGCGGGAGACCCCTACGAGCAGTACTTC
.,TRBJ2-5,15,TRBV6-6,many,CASSYSFRPLRTQYF,TGTGCCAGCAGTTACTCCTTTCGACCCCTGCGGACCCAGTACTTC
.,TRBJ2-3,15,TRBV20-1,many,CSAREGPGGTDTQYF,TGCAGTGCTAGAGAAGGACCCGGGGGCACAGATACGCAGTATTTT
.,TRBJ2-7,16,TRBV7-9,.,CASSPIGLSGTYEQYF,TGTGCCAGCAGCCCCATCGGGCTTAGCGGCACCTACGAGCAGTACTTC
.,TRBJ2-4,12,TRBV20-1,.,CSARETKNIQYF,TGCAGTGCTAGAGAAACTAAAAACATTCAGTACTTC
.,TRBJ1-4,14,TRBV4-3,many,CASSQGRTNEKLFF,TGCGCCAGCAGCCAAGGGCGGACTAATGAAAAACTGTTTTTT
.,TRBJ1-4,15,TRBV27,few,CASSSEQGRGEKLFF,TGTGCCAGCAGCTCCGAGCAGGGGCGAGGTGAAAAACTGTTTTTT
.,TRBJ1-5,15,TRBV30,.,CAWSGASGSGQPQHF,TGTGCCTGGAGTGGTGCCTCAGGGTCGGGACAGCCCCAGCATTTT
TRBD2,TRBJ2-2,15,TRBV30,few,CAWGWGGTNTGELFF,TGTGCCTGGGGTTGGGGGGGGACGAACACCGGGGAGCTGTTTTTT
.,TRBJ1-5,16,TRBV4-2,.,CASSLGTDYSNQPQHF,TGTGCCAGCAGCCTTGGGACGGATTATAGCAATCAGCCCCAGCATTTT
TRBD2,TRBJ2-5,15,TRBV5-1,few,CASSYAAGAIETQYF,TGCGCCAGCAGTTATGCAGCGGGAGCGATAGAGACCCAGTACTTC
.,TRBJ2-3,15,TRBV6-2/TRBV6-3,many,CASSDTGAATDTQYF,TGTGCCAGCAGCGACACGGGGGCCGCTACAGATACGCAGTATTTT
.,TRBJ2-2,12,TRBV29-1,few,CSVGTGVGELFF,TGCAGCGTAGGGACTGGTGTCGGGGAGCTGTTTTTT
.,TRBJ1-5,15,TRBV2,many,CASSEIQRSNQPQHF,TGTGCCAGCAGTGAAATACAGAGAAGCAATCAGCCCCAGCATTTT
.,TRBJ1-1,14,TRBV20-1,.,CSARDKGMNTEAFF,TGCAGTGCTAGAGATAAGGGGATGAACACTGAAGCTTTCTTT
TRBD2,TRBJ2-5,13,TRBV20-1,few,CSASRGGGETQYF,TGCAGTGCTAGCCGGGGGGGGGGAGAGACCCAGTACTTC
.,TRBJ1-5,12,TRBV10-3,many,CAISEPNQPQHF,TGTGCCATCAGTGAGCCGAATCAGCCCCAGCATTTT